This TCR beta chain derives from a study of PD-1 blockade in classical Hodgkin lymphoma. The CDR3 spans 16 residues. Germline values: CDR1 LNHNV, CDR2 YYDKDF (reference sequence). Trimming took off 1 base at V and 4 bases at J, with 15 bases between the two ends. The table came from immunoSEQ multiplex PCR; TCRdb's copy has only in-frame clones and leaves some out. The sample has roughly 22,000 clones, roughly 72% seen once. Every patient had relapsed following autologous stem cell transplantation, and cohorts differed in brentuximab vedotin exposure. The material sequenced was peripheral blood mononuclear cells (PBMCs), taken at baseline. The receptor was isolated from a human donor with classical Hodgkin lymphoma. This chain uses TRBV15 with TRBJ2-3, with D hard to call. CDR3 sequence: CATSRGLRMGPDTQYF. CDR3 in DNA: TGTGCCACCAGCAGAGGTCTAAGGATGGGCCCAGATACGCAGTATTTT.